The 8 T cell receptor beta chains reported below all come from one sample, sequenced in a study of read filtering for tumor transcriptome and immune sequencing. The library was built from about 370 ng RNA with molecular barcoded adaptors for alpha/delta and beta/gamma chains. Each CDR3 protein is one row after TCRdb ran MiXCR on the reads. Among tens of thousands of distinct CDR3 sequences listed, around 12% were seen once. Sequenced input: a population of CD138-negative cells sorted from bone marrow. These receptors originate from a donor at least 40 years old with multiple myeloma.

This clonotype was seen repeatedly, ten times or more. The CDR3: CASALGTVPYEQYF. The CDR3 DNA follows: TGTGCCAGCGCCCTGGGGACGGTTCCCTACGAGCAGTACTTC. The chain uses TRBV27 and TRBJ2-7, with D perhaps assigned TRBD1 or TRBD2 (5 bases each). Germline lookup yields CDR1 MNHEY and CDR2 SMNVEV (reference sequence). This CDR3 contains 14 residues. Trimming pared 8 bases from V and 2 bases from J, leaving 16 bases between.

The CDR3 loop reads CASSLGTSPSDAQYF. For the CDR3, the DNA is TGTGCCAGCAGCCTCGGGACTAGCCCCTCGGATGCGCAGTATTTT. The chain is built from TRBV11-3 and TRBJ1-4; 9 bases fit TRBD2. The J call may not be correct, given that the DNA end is closer to TRBJ2-3. In germline, CDR1 is SGHNT, CDR2 YENEEA. The CDR3 has 15 residues.

This clonotype has ten or more counts. This rearrangement joins TRBV3-1 to TRBJ2-7, with 8 bases matching TRBD2. The CDR3 covers 14 residues. V trimming: 1 base; J trimming: 7 bases; junction bases outside the gene matches: 6. Germline lookup yields CDR1 LGHDT and CDR2 YNNKEL (reference sequence). The CDR3 DNA sequence: TGTGCCAGCAGCCAAGGGCCGGGAGGGCGAGAGCAGTACTTC. It yields the protein CASSQGPGGREQYF.

This clonotype was picked up many times. This chain links TRBV20-1 with TRBJ2-7, with 9 bases lining up with TRBD2. This CDR3 contains 15 residues. Germline V gene lookup returns CDR1 DFQATT and CDR2 SNEGSKA (reference sequence). V shed 6 bases, J shed 2 bases, and the junction held 11 bases outside the gene matches. This chain's CDR3 is CSATASGTSPYEQYF. In DNA form, the CDR3 reads TGCAGTGCCACCGCCTCCGGGACTAGCCCCTACGAGCAGTACTTC.

This clonotype has at least ten counts. The genes are TRBV30 and TRBJ2-1; 9 nucleotides match TRBD1. Per the germline V gene, CDR1 is GTSNPN and CDR2 is SVGIG (reference sequence). V gave up 1 base and J gave up 2 bases; unmatched junction bases: 3. This CDR3 comprises 15 residues. The CDR3 bases are TGTGCCTGGAGTGGACAGGGGGGACCCTACAATGAGCAGTTCTTC. It specifies CAWSGQGGPYNEQFF.

The sample holds many counts of this clonotype. The rearrangement links TRBV25-1 to TRBJ2-7; maybe TRBD1 (5 bases). Trimming removed 1 base at V and 6 bases at J, with 16 bases between. Germline V CDR1 and CDR2: MGHDK, SYGVNS. This CDR3 is built from 15 residues. CDR3 residues: CASSELKTGQGEQYF. The CDR3, as DNA: TGTGCCAGCAGTGAATTGAAAACCGGTCAGGGCGAGCAGTACTTC.

This CDR3 reads CASSQDPLTYEQYF. DNA of the CDR3: TGTGCCAGCAGCCAAGACCCACTTACCTACGAGCAGTACTTC. The chain recombines TRBV3-1 with TRBJ2-7; no clear D gene. Germline CDR1 LGHDT, CDR2 YNNKEL (reference sequence). CDR3 length: 14 amino acids. Trimming left V 0 bases short and J 2 bases short, with 8 bases between.

A word on this clonotype: The CDR3 ends on some other residue instead of the conserved phenylalanine or tryptophan, so this is likely a read error. This sequence joins TRBV3-1 and TRBJ2-7, with D possibly TRBD2 on 5 matching bases. The V and J ends lost 0 bases and 2 bases respectively, with 5 bases between them. CDR3 length: 13 residues. Germline V gives CDR1 LGHDT, CDR2 YNNKEL (reference sequence). CDR3 nucleotides: TGTGCCAGCAGCCAAGACGGGGCCTACGAGCAGTACCTC. Its translation is CASSQDGAYEQYL.